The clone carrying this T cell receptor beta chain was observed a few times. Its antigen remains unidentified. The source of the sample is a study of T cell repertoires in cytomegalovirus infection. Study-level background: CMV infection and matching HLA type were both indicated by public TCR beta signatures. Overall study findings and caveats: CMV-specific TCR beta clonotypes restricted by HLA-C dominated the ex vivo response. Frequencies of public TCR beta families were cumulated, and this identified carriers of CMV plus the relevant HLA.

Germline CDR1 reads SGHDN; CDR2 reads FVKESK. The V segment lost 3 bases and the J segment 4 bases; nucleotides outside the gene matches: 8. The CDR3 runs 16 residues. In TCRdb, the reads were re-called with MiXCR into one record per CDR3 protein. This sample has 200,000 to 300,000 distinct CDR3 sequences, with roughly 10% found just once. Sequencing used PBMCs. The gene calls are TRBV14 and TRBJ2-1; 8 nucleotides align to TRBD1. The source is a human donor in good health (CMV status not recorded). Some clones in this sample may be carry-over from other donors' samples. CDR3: CASSQFQGASYNEQFF. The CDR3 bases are TGTGCCAGCAGCCAGTTCCAGGGGGCTTCGTACAATGAGCAGTTCTTC.